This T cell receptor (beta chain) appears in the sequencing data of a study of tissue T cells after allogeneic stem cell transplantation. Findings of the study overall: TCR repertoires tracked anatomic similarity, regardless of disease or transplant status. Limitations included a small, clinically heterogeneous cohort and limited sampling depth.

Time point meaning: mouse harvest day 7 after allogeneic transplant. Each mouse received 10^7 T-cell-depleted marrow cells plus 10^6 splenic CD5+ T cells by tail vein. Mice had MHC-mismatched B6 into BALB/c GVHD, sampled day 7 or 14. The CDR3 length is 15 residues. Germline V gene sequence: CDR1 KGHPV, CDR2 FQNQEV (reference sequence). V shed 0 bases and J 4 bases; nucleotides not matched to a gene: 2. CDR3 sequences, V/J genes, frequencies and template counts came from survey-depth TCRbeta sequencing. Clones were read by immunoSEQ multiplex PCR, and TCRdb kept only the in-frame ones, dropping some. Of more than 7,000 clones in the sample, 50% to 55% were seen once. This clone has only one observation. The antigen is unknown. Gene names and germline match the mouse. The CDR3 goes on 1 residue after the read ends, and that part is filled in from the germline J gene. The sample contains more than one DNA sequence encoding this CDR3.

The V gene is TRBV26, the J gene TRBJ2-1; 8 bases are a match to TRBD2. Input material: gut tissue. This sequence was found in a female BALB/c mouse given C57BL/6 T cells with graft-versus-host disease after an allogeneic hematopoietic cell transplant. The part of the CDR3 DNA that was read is TGTGCCAGCAGTCTGTCATGGGGGGGGTATGCTGAGCAGTTC. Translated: CASSLSWGGYAEQF. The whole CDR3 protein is CASSLSWGGYAEQFF.